These 11 T cell receptor beta chains were all obtained from the same sample, sequenced in a study of CD8+CD57+ T cells in acquired aplastic anemia. Selection for sequencing was limited to patients who had shown CD8+CD57+ cell expansion by flow cytometry. According to the study, genomic DNA was the template for TCR beta VDJ and CDR3 profiling. MiXCR, applied by TCRdb to the reads, yields one record per CDR3 protein. The data show some 180,000 distinct CDR3 sequences, 63% seen once. The sequenced sample consisted of sorted CD4+, CD8+, or CD8+CD57+ T cells (not recorded which) from PBMCs. The receptors originated from a human donor with aplastic anemia.

Regarding this clonotype: Since a much larger clone is just one base distant, this may be a read error. This rearrangement joins TRBV4-1 to TRBJ1-1; possible D gene TRBD1, 6 bases. This CDR3 has 14 amino acids. The V end lost 3 bases, the J end lost 7 bases, and 15 bases lay between the germline ends. Germline CDR1 and CDR2: MGHRA and YSYEKL. The chain's CDR3 is CASSQGGSSGEAFF. In DNA form, the CDR3 reads TGCGCCAGCAGCCAGGGGGGCAGTTCAGGTGAAGCTTTCTTT.

Remarks on this clonotype: Possible read error: a much larger clone is one base away. The rearrangement uses TRBV10-1 and TRBJ1-2, with 10 bases lining up with TRBD1. The length of the CDR3 is 13 residues. Germline CDR1 reads WNHNN; CDR2 reads SYGVQD (reference sequence). The CDR3 here is CASRWDRGRGYTF. Here the CDR3 DNA reads TGTGCCAGCCGTTGGGACAGGGGCCGCGGCTACACCTTC.

The chain has TRBV24-1 and TRBJ2-2, with D possibly being TRBD1 (5 bases). The ends were cut back, 7 bases at V and 3 bases at J, with 11 bases in the middle. Germline CDR1 and CDR2: KGHDR and SFDVKD. The CDR3 extends over 14 amino acids. CDR3 sequence reads: CATSTRVDTGELFF. The CDR3 DNA is TGTGCCACCAGCACCAGGGTCGACACCGGGGAGCTGTTTTTT.

In its sample, this clonotype was seen many times. The chain employs TRBV2 and TRBJ2-1; TRBD2 agrees at 10 bases. The junction had 3 bases not matched to a gene; V was cut back by 6 bases and J by 1 base. In germline, CDR1 is SNHLY, CDR2 FYNNEI. The CDR3 runs to 15 residues. For the CDR3, the DNA is TGTGCCAGCAGCGGACTAGCGGCTTCCTACAATGAGCAGTTCTTC. Protein sequence: CASSGLAASYNEQFF.

The chain uses TRBV4-2 and TRBJ2-7, with 7 bases lining up with TRBD2. V lost 0 bases and J lost 4; bases outside the gene matches: 6. Per germline, CDR1 LGHNA and CDR2 YNFKEQ. This CDR3 region has 15 residues. CDR3 DNA: TGTGCCAGCAGCCAAGACCCTCTAGCGGCGTACGAGCAGTACTTC. It encodes CASSQDPLAAYEQYF.

Remarks on this clonotype: Its ends do not fully match the called genes, so a read error is possible. CDR3: CASSLDGGQAGNNEQFF. In DNA form, the CDR3 reads TGTGCTAGCAGCTTAGACGGCGGGCAGGCGGGCAACAATGAGCAGTTCTTC. The chain has TRBV7-7 and TRBJ2-1, with D possibly being TRBD2 (5 bases). The germline CDR1 and CDR2 sequences are SSHAT and FNYEAQ (reference sequence). The CDR3 contains 17 residues.

J is TRBJ1-1 and V is TRBV29-1; TRBD1 matches at 12 bases. CDR3 length equals 15 residues. Germline CDR1 is SQVTM and CDR2 is ANQGSEA. J was trimmed by 0 bases and V by 4 bases; bases with no gene match: 3. The CDR3 DNA is TGCAGCGTTGGGGACAGGGGGCGCGTGAACACTGAAGCTTTCTTT. This gives the protein CSVGDRGRVNTEAFF. The whole variable domain, remainder taken from reference TRBV29-1 and TRBJ1-1, is SAVISQKPSRDICQRGTSLTIQCQVDSQVTMMFWYRQQPGQSLTLIATANQGSEATYESGFVIDKFPISRPNLTFSTLTVSNMSPEDSSIYLCSVGDRGRVNTEAFFGQGTRLTVV.

CDR3 nucleotide sequence: TGTGCCAGCAGCCCTACGGGCACCGGGGAGCTGTTTTTT. Its translation: CASSPTGTGELFF. The chain uses TRBV7-4 and TRBJ2-2; D unresolved. V was trimmed by 5 bases and J by 4 bases, leaving 8 bases between them. Per the germline V gene, CDR1 is SGHVT and CDR2 is SQSDAQ. There are 13 residues in the CDR3.

The chain links TRBV12-3 or TRBV12-4 to TRBJ1-5, with 10 nucleotides matching TRBD1. CDR3 length: 16 residues. Losses at the gene ends were 5 bases for V and 2 bases for J; bases not matched to a gene: 6. This CDR3 reads CASSRTGQGGNQPQHF. CDR3 coding DNA: TGTGCCAGCAGTCGTACCGGACAGGGGGGCAATCAGCCCCAGCATTTT.

The V gene is TRBV12-3 or TRBV12-4, the J gene TRBJ2-1; D might be TRBD1 or TRBD2, each matching 5 bases. Trimming stripped 1 base from V and 2 bases from J, with 6 bases between. The CDR3 has 14 amino acids. In DNA, the CDR3 is TGTGCCAGCAGTTTAGGGGGACCCTACAATGAGCAGTTCTTC. Its protein product is CASSLGGPYNEQFF.

A remark on this clonotype: The junction does not match germline at one end; this may be a read error. The J gene is TRBJ2-3, the V gene TRBV5-4; 7 bases agree with TRBD2. Germline CDR1 reads SGHNT; CDR2 reads YYREEE (reference sequence). The CDR3 extends over 14 amino acids. CDR3 DNA sequence: TGCGCCAGCAGTGAAGCGGGGAGGCCAGATACGCAGTATTTT. Protein product: CASSEAGRPDTQYF.